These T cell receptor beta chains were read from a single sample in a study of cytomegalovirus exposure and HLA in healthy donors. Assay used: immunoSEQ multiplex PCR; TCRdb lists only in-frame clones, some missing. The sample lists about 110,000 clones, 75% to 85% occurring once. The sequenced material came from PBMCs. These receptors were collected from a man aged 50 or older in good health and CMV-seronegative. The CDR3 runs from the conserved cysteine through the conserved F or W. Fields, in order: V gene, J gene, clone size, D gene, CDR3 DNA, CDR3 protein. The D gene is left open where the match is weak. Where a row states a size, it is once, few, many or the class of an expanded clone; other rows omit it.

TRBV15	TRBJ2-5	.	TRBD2	TGTGCCACCAGCAGAGATGTGGGCGGGGGGCGGATGGAGACCCAGTACTTC	CATSRDVGGGRMETQYF
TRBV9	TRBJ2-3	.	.	TGTGCCAGCAGCGTAGTGGTAGGAGGGACAGTCCCAGTTTTT	CASSVVVGGTVPVF
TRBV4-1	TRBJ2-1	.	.	TGCGCCAGCAGCCAAGAAGAGGGGGTGAATGAGCAGTTCTTC	CASSQEEGVNEQFF
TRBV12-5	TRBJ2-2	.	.	TGTGCTAGTGGTTCGCGGACCGGGGAGCTGTTTTTT	CASGSRTGELFF
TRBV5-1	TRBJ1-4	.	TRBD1	TGCGCCAGCAAAAATTTGGGACAGGGCCCTGAAAAACTGTTTTTT	CASKNLGQGPEKLFF
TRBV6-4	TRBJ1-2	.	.	TGTGCCAGCAGTGCGGAGGGGAGAGGTGGCTACACCTTC	CASSAEGRGGYTF
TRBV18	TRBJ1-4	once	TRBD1	TGTGCCAGCTTCCAGGGGTATGGTCGGGACAGAAATGAAAAACTGTTTTTT	CASFQGYGRDRNEKLFF
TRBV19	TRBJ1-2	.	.	TGTGCCAGTAGACCCCCCCTAAACTATGGCTACACCTTC	CASRPPLNYGYTF
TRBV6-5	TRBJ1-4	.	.	TGTGCCAGCACAGGGTTGAACGGTGAAAAACTGTTTTTT	CASTGLNGEKLFF
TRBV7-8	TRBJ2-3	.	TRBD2	TGTGCCAGCAGCTCCCCAGGAGCGGGGGGGCGGTATACGCAGTATTTT	CASSSPGAGGRYTQYF
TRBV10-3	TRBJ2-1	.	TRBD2	TGTGCCAGAGGCCGGGGGGGCGATGAGGATGAGCAGTTCTTC	CARGRGGDEDEQFF
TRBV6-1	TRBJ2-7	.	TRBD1	TGTGCCAGCAGTGTCCGGGACAGCTCCTACGAGCAGTACTTC	CASSVRDSSYEQYF
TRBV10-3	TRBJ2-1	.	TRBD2	TGTGCCATCAGTGAGTCAAGCGGGGGCCGTCTTTACAATGAGCAGTTCTTC	CAISESSGGRLYNEQFF
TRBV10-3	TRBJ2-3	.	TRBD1	TGTGCCACCATGGGGACAGCCGAGGGCACAGATACGCAGTATTTT	CATMGTAEGTDTQYF
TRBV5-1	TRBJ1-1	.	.	TGCGCCAGCAGCCCGAACTCGGGGAACACTGAAGCTTTCTTC	CASSPNSGNTEAFF
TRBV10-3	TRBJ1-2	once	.	TGTGCCATCAGTGATTCACAGGGAGGGCACTATGGCTACACCTTC	CAISDSQGGHYGYTF